These 8 T cell receptor beta chains originate from one sample sequenced in a study of control samples from healthy donors and cancer patients. Some clones are missing from TCRdb's copy, which holds only in-frame ones; the method was immunoSEQ multiplex PCR. The top ten clones hold approximately 4% of a sample with approximately 160,000 clones, 85% to 95% of them seen once. Sequenced sample: blood. All receptors come from an older woman in good health.

This chain uses TRBV5-1 with TRBJ1-1; no clear D. Germline V CDR1 and CDR2: SGHRS, YFSETQ. The CDR3 covers 14 residues. V was pared by 0 bases and J by 8 bases, with 14 bases between. The CDR3 spells CASSLGGAPREAFF. The CDR3 DNA follows: TGCGCCAGCAGCTTGGGGGGTGCCCCGAGGGAAGCTTTCTTT.

This chain links TRBV9 with TRBJ1-1; 8 bases line up with TRBD1. The CDR3 runs 15 residues. Trimming took 3 bases from V and 3 from J; bases not matched to a gene: 7. The germline V gene has CDR1 SGDLS and CDR2 YYNGEE. Here the CDR3 reads CASSETDRGYTEAFF. The CDR3 coding sequence is TGTGCCAGCAGCGAGACAGACAGGGGCTACACTGAAGCTTTCTTT.

The chain uses TRBV7-2 and TRBJ2-4; the D gene is possibly TRBD2 (5 bases). The CDR3 has 14 amino acids. The V gene lost 1 base and the J gene lost 8 bases, with 12 bases spanning the gap. Germline loops: CDR1 SGHTA, CDR2 FQGNSA. The CDR3 coding sequence is TGTGCCAGCAGCTTAGAGGTTTTGAGGGACATTCAGTACTTC. Protein product: CASSLEVLRDIQYF.

The chain uses TRBV7-9 and TRBJ1-1, with 7 bases identical to TRBD1. This CDR3 region has 13 residues. CDR1 SEHNR and CDR2 FQNEAQ come from the germline V gene (reference sequence). Trimming removed 5 bases from V and 7 bases from J; junction bases left unmatched: 7. The CDR3 DNA reads as TGTGCCAGCAGCCCGGGGACAGCAATTGAAGCTTTCTTT. This encodes CASSPGTAIEAFF.

The J gene is TRBJ1-1, the V gene TRBV6-5, with D tentatively TRBD1 (5 bases). Germline-derived CDR1 and CDR2 are MNHEY and SVGAGI. V was shortened by 0 bases and J by 3 bases, with 11 bases between the two germline ends. The CDR3 has 15 amino acids. CDR3 sequence reads: CASSYSLDSYTEAFF. Written as DNA, the CDR3 is TGTGCCAGCAGTTACTCGTTAGACAGTTACACTGAAGCTTTCTTT.

This clone came up once. The rearrangement joins TRBV5-1 to TRBJ1-1; 8 nucleotides align to TRBD1. Unmatched junction bases numbered 2, after V lost 3 bases and J lost 4 bases. Germline-derived CDR1 and CDR2 are SGHRS and YFSETQ. CDR3 size: 13 residues. The DNA of the CDR3 is TGCGCCAGCAGCTGGACAGGGCGCACTGAAGCTTTCTTT. It specifies CASSWTGRTEAFF.

The CDR3 protein is CASSVGGRGGSDTQYF. CDR3 bases: TGTGCCAGCAGCGTAGGGGGGCGGGGGGGCTCAGATACGCAGTATTTT. The chain uses TRBV9 and TRBJ2-3, with 9 positions matching TRBD2. CDR3 length: 16 residues. The V gene end was trimmed by 0 bases and the J gene end by 4 bases; junction bases not matched to a gene: 6. Looked up from germline, CDR1 is SGDLS and CDR2 is YYNGEE.

The J gene is TRBJ1-2, the V gene TRBV5-1, with a possible D match to TRBD1 (5 bases). From germline, CDR1 is SGHRS and CDR2 YFSETQ. V was clipped by 3 bases and J by 5 bases, with 11 bases between them. CDR3 length: 13 residues. CDR3 loop: CASSSGAFYGYTF. The DNA of the CDR3 is TGCGCCAGCAGCTCCGGGGCCTTTTATGGCTACACCTTC.